These 27 T cell receptor beta chains were sequenced from one sample in a study of shared clonotypes between healthy human individuals. Sequencing was performed with immunoSEQ multiplex PCR; in TCRdb, only in-frame clones are kept and a portion is missing. The sample lists roughly 1,800,000 clones; roughly 95% were seen once. Naive CD8 cells were CD45RO-negative, positively selected for CCR7, excluding terminally differentiated effector memory CD45RA+ cells. The sequenced sample consisted of naive CD8+ T cells sorted from blood. Receptors were obtained from a man in his late teens or twenties in good health.

The rearrangement links TRBV12-5 to TRBJ2-2, with D maybe TRBD2 (5 bases). The germline V gene has CDR1 LGHNT and CDR2 FRNRAP. Trimming took off 0 bases at V and 4 bases at J, with 12 bases between the two ends. There are 16 residues in the CDR3. This CDR3 is CASGLVSLGVTGELFF. The DNA of the CDR3 is TGTGCTAGTGGTTTGGTCTCCCTCGGGGTCACCGGGGAGCTGTTTTTT.

The V and J genes are TRBV7-9 and TRBJ1-2; 12 bases map to TRBD1. Germline V gene sequence: CDR1 SEHNR, CDR2 FQNEAQ (reference sequence). CDR3 length: 15 residues. The J segment lost 0 bases and the V segment lost 6 bases, leaving 2 bases of the junction unmatched. CDR3 amino acids: CASRGQGAPNYGYTF. CDR3 in DNA: TGTGCCAGCAGGGGACAGGGGGCTCCTAACTATGGCTACACCTTC.

The V and J genes are TRBV7-8 and TRBJ2-1; a possible D gene is TRBD2 (5 bases). The CDR3 loop spans 15 amino acids. Trimming cost V 1 base and J 4 bases, with 11 bases left between them. The germline V gene has CDR1 SGHVS and CDR2 FQNEAQ. CDR3 nucleotide sequence: TGTGCCAGCAGCTTAGGTGTGACGGGATACAATGAGCAGTTCTTC. Translation gives CASSLGVTGYNEQFF.

The chain combines TRBV21-1 with TRBJ2-6; TRBD1 is taken as the D call from the table, unchecked against the DNA. TRBV21-1 is shown as a pseudogene. There are 18 residues in the CDR3. The CDR3 protein is CASSDRTVAGSGANVLTF. The DNA of the CDR3 is TGTGCCAGCAGCGATCGGACAGTCGCCGGCTCTGGGGCCAACGTCCTGACTTTC.

This clone is a singleton in its sample. V and J are TRBV9 and TRBJ2-3; 13 positions agree with TRBD2. The germline CDR1 and CDR2 sequences are SGDLS and YYNGEE. The CDR3 covers 17 residues. V was pared by 4 bases and J by 0 bases, with 5 bases of the junction left unmatched. Written as DNA, the CDR3 is TGTGCCAGCAGCTTCCCGACTAGCGGGGGGAGCACAGATACGCAGTATTTT. This gives the protein CASSFPTSGGSTDTQYF.

The chain uses TRBV13 and TRBJ2-7; D is undetermined. The germline gives CDR1 PRHDT, CDR2 FYEKMQ (reference sequence). Trimming cost V 0 bases and J 2 bases, with 8 bases left between them. This CDR3 contains 14 residues. In DNA form, the CDR3 reads TGTGCCAGCAGCTTAGGGTCTAATACCTACGAGCAGTACTTC. As protein: CASSLGSNTYEQYF. The full variable domain, completed using reference TRBV13 and TRBJ2-7, is AAGVIQSPRHLIKEKRETATLKCYPIPRHDTVYWYQQGPGQDPQFLISFYEKMQSDKGSIPDRFSAQQFSDYHSELNMSSLELGDSALYFCASSLGSNTYEQYFGPGTRLTVT.

This clone was recorded once. V usage is TRBV4-1 and J usage is TRBJ1-2, with 11 bases matching TRBD1. The germline gives CDR1 MGHRA, CDR2 YSYEKL. With V trimmed by 3 bases and J by 5 bases, 8 bases remained unmatched. CDR3 length equals 16 residues. Here the CDR3 reads CASSQRGTGGMYGYTF. The DNA for the CDR3 is TGCGCCAGCAGCCAGAGAGGGACAGGGGGAATGTATGGCTACACCTTC.

V is TRBV5-1 and J is TRBJ2-2, with 8 bases lining up with TRBD1. This CDR3 region has 15 residues. J lost 1 base, V lost 4 bases, and 3 bases had no gene match. CDR1 is SGHRS, CDR2 YFSETQ, per germline. CDR3 region: CASSDRGGNTGELFF. The CDR3 DNA reads as TGCGCCAGCAGCGACAGGGGAGGGAACACCGGGGAGCTGTTTTTT.

The V call is TRBV6-5, the J call TRBJ2-2; D is ambiguous. V dropped 4 bases and J dropped 9 bases, with 12 bases sitting between them. Germline V gives CDR1 MNHEY, CDR2 SVGAGI. CDR3 length equals 13 residues. The CDR3 bases are TGTGCCAGCAGTTCAACTCCCGGCCGGGAGCTGTTTTTT. This gives the protein CASSSTPGRELFF.

The V call is TRBV27, the J call TRBJ2-3, with D uncertain. Germline assignment: CDR1 MNHEY and CDR2 SMNVEV (reference sequence). V lost 3 bases to trimming and J lost 1 base, with 11 bases between them. The CDR3 totals 15 residues. This CDR3 is CASSFKGLGTDTQYF. In nucleotides, the CDR3 is TGTGCCAGCAGTTTCAAGGGTTTGGGCACAGATACGCAGTATTTT.

The chain employs TRBV4-3 and TRBJ1-1; possible D gene TRBD1, 5 bases. Germline V gene data show CDR1 as LGHNA and CDR2 as YSLEER. V lost 0 bases, J lost 5 bases, and 13 bases lay in between. The CDR3 is 15 residues long. Here the CDR3 reads CASSQDTGGGTEAFF. The CDR3 DNA follows: TGCGCCAGCAGCCAAGATACCGGGGGTGGTACTGAAGCTTTCTTT.

The CDR3 sequence: CASSIGGQITEAFF. The CDR3, as DNA: TGTGCCAGTAGTATAGGGGGACAGATCACTGAAGCTTTCTTT. This chain joins TRBV19 and TRBJ1-1, with 7 nucleotides matching TRBD1. The V gene's germline CDR1 is LNHDA and CDR2 SQIVND (reference sequence). V dropped 1 base and J dropped 4; count of bases not matched to a gene: 3. There are 14 residues in the CDR3.

The V call is TRBV7-3, the J call TRBJ1-6, with D unclear. CDR1 SGHTA and CDR2 FQGTGA come from the germline V gene. This CDR3 spans 16 amino acids. V was cut by 4 bases and J by 1 base, with 11 bases left in between. The CDR3 DNA follows: TGTGCCAGCAGCTCGAAGGGTCCTTCCTATAATTCACCCCTCCACTTT. Encoded protein: CASSSKGPSYNSPLHF. The whole variable domain, filled in from reference TRBV7-3 and TRBJ1-6, reads GAGVSQTPSNKVTEKGKYVELRCDPISGHTALYWYRQSLGQGPEFLIYFQGTGAADDSGLPNDRFFAVRPEGSVSTLKIQRTERGDSAVYLCASSSKGPSYNSPLHFGNGTRLTVT.

The chain carries TRBV27 and TRBJ1-2, with TRBD1 as a possible D gene (6 bases). Trimming removed 6 bases from V and 4 bases from J, with 21 bases in between. Germline V lookup: CDR1 MNHEY, CDR2 SMNVEV (reference sequence). CDR3 length: 16 residues. CDR3 amino acids: CASRKSTGLKLYGYTF. CDR3 nucleotide sequence: TGTGCCAGCAGAAAATCTACAGGGTTAAAACTCTATGGCTACACCTTC.

The chain joins TRBV30 to TRBJ2-5; D gene unclear. The CDR3 is made up of 16 amino acids. Germline CDR1 and CDR2: GTSNPN and SVGIG (reference sequence). Trimming pared 0 bases from V and 5 bases from J, leaving 19 bases between. This CDR3 is CAWSVTPGFGRETQYF. The CDR3 nucleotides are TGTGCCTGGAGTGTGACTCCGGGCTTCGGACGGGAGACCCAGTACTTC.

The gene calls are TRBV15 and TRBJ2-2; D tentatively fits TRBD1 or TRBD2 (5 bases each). V lost 5 bases and J 0 bases, leaving 16 bases between the germline ends. This CDR3 spans 17 amino acids. Germline lookup yields CDR1 LNHNV and CDR2 YYDKDF (reference sequence). CDR3 bases: TGTGCCACCAGCGGGGGATCTTGGGATGCGAACACCGGGGAGCTGTTTTTT. Its translation: CATSGGSWDANTGELFF.

The V gene is TRBV6-5, the J gene TRBJ1-2, with no clear D. With 0 bases removed from V and 8 bases from J, the gap between germline ends came to 10 bases. This CDR3 contains 13 residues. CDR1 is MNHEY and CDR2 is SVGAGI in the germline V gene. The CDR3 coding sequence is TGTGCCAGCAGTTACTCGTTTAGGGTCGGCTACACCTTC. This codes for CASSYSFRVGYTF.

The chain recombines TRBV9 with TRBJ2-1; D possibly corresponds to TRBD1 (5 bases). Germline CDR1 SGDLS, CDR2 YYNGEE. The ends were cut back, 3 bases at V and 6 bases at J, with 7 bases in the middle. The CDR3 covers 12 residues. The CDR3 DNA reads as TGTGCCAGCAGCGGACAGCCCAATGAGCAGTTCTTC. It codes for CASSGQPNEQFF.

The rearrangement links TRBV2 to TRBJ2-7; D remains ambiguous. V was trimmed by 5 bases and J by 3 bases, leaving 14 bases between them. The germline V gene has CDR1 SNHLY and CDR2 FYNNEI. The CDR3 loop spans 14 amino acids. This CDR3 is CASSWGNPDYEQYF. CDR3 DNA sequence: TGTGCCAGCAGTTGGGGTAACCCTGACTACGAGCAGTACTTC. The whole variable domain, filled in from reference TRBV2 and TRBJ2-7, reads EPEVTQTPSHQVTQMGQEVILRCVPISNHLYFYWYRQILGQKVEFLVSFYNNEISEKSEIFDDQFSVERPDGSNFTLKIRSTKLEDSAMYFCASSWGNPDYEQYFGPGTRLTVT.

V and J are TRBV4-1 and TRBJ1-5; D may be TRBD1 (5 bases). V was shortened by 0 bases and J by 5 bases, with 5 bases between the two germline ends. This CDR3 has 13 amino acids. Germline V lookup: CDR1 MGHRA, CDR2 YSYEKL. Written as DNA, the CDR3 is TGCGCCAGCAGCCAAGAAGGGGATCAGCCCCAGCATTTT. It encodes CASSQEGDQPQHF.

This clone was picked up a small number of times. This chain links TRBV27 with TRBJ1-6; D unclear. Germline V gene lookup returns CDR1 MNHEY and CDR2 SMNVEV (reference sequence). Trimming removed 0 bases at V and 18 bases at J, with 27 bases between. There are 17 residues in the CDR3. The CDR3 sequence: CASSLSRDSVSYHQNHF. The CDR3 DNA follows: TGTGCCAGCAGTTTATCGCGGGATTCAGTTTCGTATCACCAAAACCACTTT.

This sequence joins TRBV9 and TRBJ2-3, with D tentatively TRBD1 or TRBD2 (7 bases each). Germline CDR1 and CDR2: SGDLS and YYNGEE. The CDR3 is 16 residues long. Trimming removed 3 bases at V and 3 bases at J, with 17 bases between. Written as DNA, the CDR3 is TGTGCCAGCAGCGAGGGGGGGACAGTGATTACAGATACGCAGTATTTT. It codes for CASSEGGTVITDTQYF.

The chain combines TRBV12-5 with TRBJ2-1; TRBD2 matches at 11 bases. CDR1 and CDR2 from the germline V gene are LGHNT and FRNRAP. The CDR3 loop spans 16 amino acids. V shed 1 base and J 7 bases; nucleotides not matched to a gene: 6. The CDR3 nucleotides read TGTGCTAGTGGTTTGGGCGGACTAGCGGGTTCGAATGAGCAGTTCTTC. As protein: CASGLGGLAGSNEQFF.

The chain links TRBV5-8 to TRBJ2-1; TRBD2 aligns across 7 bases. CDR3 length: 14 residues. Looked up from germline, CDR1 is SGHTS and CDR2 is YDEGEE. With 0 bases clipped from V and 5 bases from J, the junction kept 2 bases outside the gene matches. CDR3 protein: CASSLGRGNNEQFF. CDR3 DNA sequence: TGTGCCAGCAGCTTGGGGCGGGGGAACAATGAGCAGTTCTTC.

This clone was observed once. The gene calls are TRBV7-2 and TRBJ2-2, with TRBD2 identical over 7 bases. The V gene end was trimmed by 3 bases and the J gene end by 4 bases; junction bases not matched to a gene: 5. This CDR3 has 15 amino acids. CDR1 SGHTA and CDR2 FQGNSA come from the germline V gene. This CDR3 reads CASSFAGAGTGELFF. The CDR3 DNA sequence: TGTGCCAGCAGCTTTGCGGGAGCGGGCACCGGGGAGCTGTTTTTT.

This clone was seen only once. The rearrangement links TRBV5-6 to TRBJ1-1; 8 bases line up with TRBD1. From germline, CDR1 is SGHDT and CDR2 YYEEEE. After removal of 0 bases from V and 1 base from J, the junction contained 2 bases not matched to a gene. The CDR3 spans 15 residues. CDR3 in DNA: TGTGCCAGCAGCTTGGTAACAGGGGGGAACACTGAAGCTTTCTTT. It specifies CASSLVTGGNTEAFF.

The chain is built from TRBV28 and TRBJ2-3; possibly TRBD1 for D (6 bases). The V gene lost 9 bases and the J gene lost 1 base, with 17 bases spanning the gap. The CDR3 loop spans 15 amino acids. From germline, CDR1 is MDHEN and CDR2 SYDVKM. CDR3 DNA sequence: TGTGCCAGTGCCCCAGGGGCGCGGCGCACAGATACGCAGTATTTT. It translates to CASAPGARRTDTQYF.